Listed below are T cell receptor beta chains from one sample, sequenced in a study of patients and donors after allogeneic stem cell transplantation. TCRdb recomputed calls from the RT-PCR reads with MiXCR, one row per CDR3 protein. The profile shows around 240,000 distinct CDR3 sequences, over 12% of them singletons. Input material: blood, either unsorted or a sorted T cell fraction (not recorded which). These receptor sequences come from a human donor who was either an allogeneic HSCT recipient or a stem cell or donor lymphocyte infusion donor (not recorded which). It is not recorded whose cells these are; they may come from a transplant donor. The CDR3 runs from the conserved cysteine through the conserved F or W. D genes are given only for firm matches. Not all rows give a size; the values are once, few, many and, for expanded clones, a class.

d_gene	v_gene	abundance	j_gene	CDR3nt	CDR3aa
TRBD1	TRBV7-2	many	TRBJ2-4	TGTGCCAGCAGCTCGGGACAGGGGGTTGACATTCAGTACTTC	CASSSGQGVDIQYF
-	TRBV5-1	few	TRBJ2-7	TGCGCCAGCAGCTTAGGATGGAAGGCGGGTGAGCAGTACTTC	CASSLGWKAGEQYF
-	TRBV5-5	-	TRBJ2-1	TGTGCCAGCAGCTTGGAATCAGGCCGCCTCAGCTCCTACAATGAGCAGTTCTTC	CASSLESGRLSSYNEQFF
-	TRBV11-1	-	TRBJ1-1	TGTGCCAGCAGCTTGCGTAGGACCACTGAAGCTTTCTTT	CASSLRRTTEAFF
TRBD1	TRBV6-1	-	TRBJ1-2	TGTGCCAGCAGTGAAGCCGGCAGGGGGCGCCGTGGCTACACCTTC	CASSEAGRGRRGYTF
-	TRBV20-1	few	TRBJ2-7	TGCAGTGCTGAGACAGGCGGAAGCTCCTACGAGCAGTACTTC	CSAETGGSSYEQYF
TRBD2	TRBV6-2/TRBV6-3	few	TRBJ2-2	TGTGCCAGCAGCCACAGCGGGACCATCTCAAACACCGGGGAGCTGTTTTTT	CASSHSGTISNTGELFF
-	TRBV4-1	many	TRBJ1-2	TGCGCCAGCAGCCAAGTTTTGGGGGGGAGGTTTTATGGCTACACCTTC	CASSQVLGGRFYGYTF
TRBD1	TRBV19	-	TRBJ2-7	TGTGCCAGTAGTATGACAGGGAACGAGATCGCCTACGAGCAGTACTTC	CASSMTGNEIAYEQYF
-	TRBV7-9	-	TRBJ1-2	TGTGCCAGCAGCCACGGGCAGAAAGGCTACACCTTC	CASSHGQKGYTF
-	TRBV7-8	-	TRBJ2-7	TGTGCCAGCAGCTTTCACGGTGGCCTCGAGCAGTACTTC	CASSFHGGLEQYF
TRBD1	TRBV2	few	TRBJ1-1	TGTGCCAGCAGTGGACAGGGGAGCACTGAAGCTTTCTTT	CASSGQGSTEAFF
-	TRBV25-1	many	TRBJ2-5	TGTGCCACCTCGTTCGGGGGTCTCGGGACCCAGTACTTC	CATSFGGLGTQYF
-	TRBV7-8	-	TRBJ1-1	TGTGCCAGCAGCTCCGCCGTATGGCACACTGAAGCTTTCTTT	CASSSAVWHTEAFF
TRBD2	TRBV10-3	-	TRBJ2-7	TGTGCCATCGCTAGCGGGGGGCCGACCTACGAGCAGTACTTC	CAIASGGPTYEQYF
-	TRBV10-3	many	TRBJ1-2	TGTGCCATCAGTGATGGGACCCTGAGGGGCTACACCTTC	CAISDGTLRGYTF
TRBD2	TRBV27	-	TRBJ2-7	TGTGCCAGCAGTTTATCCCTAAGAGGGAGGGCCTACGAGCAGTACTTC	CASSLSLRGRAYEQYF
-	TRBV7-3	few	TRBJ2-5	TGTGCCAGCAGCTTAGCTAGGGGTGGGACCCAGTACTTC	CASSLARGGTQYF
TRBD2	TRBV13	-	TRBJ2-7	TGTGCCAGCAGGCACCGGACTAGGAGAGTCCAGGGCTACGAGCAGTACTTC	CASRHRTRRVQGYEQYF
TRBD2	TRBV4-2	few	TRBJ2-5	TGTGCCAGCAGCCAAGCCACTAGCGGGGGGGAGACCCAGTACTTC	CASSQATSGGETQYF
TRBD1	TRBV2	-	TRBJ1-1	TGTGCCAGCAGCGGACAGGGAGCATGGACTGAAGCTTTCTTT	CASSGQGAWTEAFF
-	TRBV10-2	-	TRBJ2-2	TGCGCCAGCCGTTATCGAGGGTCAGCCGTCACCGGGGAGCTGTTTTTT	CASRYRGSAVTGELFF
TRBD2	TRBV5-1	-	TRBJ2-7	TGCGCCAGCAGCTTCGCGGGAGGGGCCTCCTACGAGCAGTACTTC	CASSFAGGASYEQYF
-	TRBV3-1	few	TRBJ1-1	TGTGCCAGCAGCCCGGACAGCATGAACACTGAAGCTTTCTTT	CASSPDSMNTEAFF
TRBD1	TRBV6-5	-	TRBJ1-2	TGTGCCAGCAGTGGGCAGGGGGGTGGCTACACCTTC	CASSGQGGGYTF
TRBD1	TRBV4-2	-	TRBJ1-3	TGTGCCAGCAGCCCACGACAGGGGGCCTTCTCTGGAAACACCATATATTTT	CASSPRQGAFSGNTIYF
TRBD2	TRBV11-1	once	TRBJ2-3	TGTGCCAGCAGCTTAGGGCCTGCGACTAGCACTTCTGACACAGATACGCAGTATTTT	CASSLGPATSTSDTDTQYF
TRBD2	TRBV27	-	TRBJ2-1	TGTGCCAGCCGCGTGCTAGCGGGAATTGGTGAGCAGTTCTTC	CASRVLAGIGEQFF
TRBD1	TRBV12-3/TRBV12-4	few	TRBJ1-1	TGTGCCAGCAGACAAGACAGGGGAGGGGTGGGCACTGAAGCTTTCTTT	CASRQDRGGVGTEAFF
TRBD2	TRBV20-1	many	TRBJ2-3	TGCAGTGCTAGAGATTTAGCGGGAGTGGATACGCAGTATTTT	CSARDLAGVDTQYF
-	TRBV18	many	TRBJ2-5	TGTGCCAGCTCCCCGAACAGGGAAGAGACCCAGTACTTC	CASSPNREETQYF
TRBD2	TRBV20-1	many	TRBJ2-7	TGCAGTGCCAACGAGAGACTAGCGGGAAAATACGAGCAGTACTTC	CSANERLAGKYEQYF
-	TRBV29-1	few	TRBJ2-5	TGCAGCGTTGCTGGGTCCCTGCAAGAGACCCAGTACTTC	CSVAGSLQETQYF
-	TRBV18	few	TRBJ2-7	TGTGCCAGCTCACTCAGGAGAGGGGGGTACGAGCAGTACTTC	CASSLRRGGYEQYF
TRBD1	TRBV5-1	-	TRBJ1-2	TGCGCCAGCAGCTTCGACAGGGGGCCGATTGGCTACACCTTC	CASSFDRGPIGYTF
TRBD2	TRBV7-2	once	TRBJ2-7	TGTGCCAGCAGCTTATGGACTAGCGGCGCTTCCTACGAGCAGTACTTC	CASSLWTSGASYEQYF
-	TRBV7-9	many	TRBJ2-5	TGTGCCAGCAGCGCCCTAGGAGAGACCCAGTACTTC	CASSALGETQYF
-	TRBV6-5	many	TRBJ1-1	TGTGCCAGCAGTTACTCCCGGACTAGGAACACTGAAGCTTTCTTT	CASSYSRTRNTEAFF
-	TRBV11-1	few	TRBJ2-5	TGTGCCAGCAGCAGGGGACTTTCGGAGACCCAGTACTTC	CASSRGLSETQYF
-	TRBV20-1	many	TRBJ1-1	TGCAGTGCTAGGTTTCAGGGAGGTTTTAGCACTGAAGCTTTCTTT	CSARFQGGFSTEAFF
-	TRBV24-1	-	TRBJ1-2	TGTGCCACCAGTGTAGGGGAGAACTATGGCTACACCTTC	CATSVGENYGYTF
-	TRBV5-6	few	TRBJ1-1	TGTGCCAGCAGCTTTCTACCGGGAGATACAATGAACACTGAAGCTTTCTTT	CASSFLPGDTMNTEAFF
-	TRBV5-1	many	TRBJ2-3	TGCGCCAGCAGCCCTCGGGACTTCCGAGTCACAGATACGCAGTATTTT	CASSPRDFRVTDTQYF
-	TRBV19	-	TRBJ2-5	TGTGCCAGTAGTTTCAGGGTCCAAGAGACCCAGTACTTC	CASSFRVQETQYF
-	TRBV19	few	TRBJ2-7	TGTGCCAGTAGTATCTCCCACGGGGAGCAGTACTTC	CASSISHGEQYF
-	TRBV12-3/TRBV12-4	many	TRBJ2-3	TGTGCCAGCAGTTTTATCGGGTCTTTGACTACAGGGGATACGCAGTATTTT	CASSFIGSLTTGDTQYF
-	TRBV20-1	-	TRBJ2-3	TGCAGTGCTAGAACAGGTCCAGATACGCAGTATTTT	CSARTGPDTQYF
TRBD1	TRBV20-1	many	TRBJ1-4	TGCAGCGTGGACAGGGAAGATGAAAAACTGTTTTTT	CSVDREDEKLFF
-	TRBV20-1	few	TRBJ2-3	TGCAGTGCTAGAGGAGTGTTGATGGATACGCAGTATTTT	CSARGVLMDTQYF
TRBD2	TRBV28	-	TRBJ2-7	TGTGCCAGCAGCATCAGCGGGAGGGCCTGGGAGCAGTACTTC	CASSISGRAWEQYF
-	TRBV15	-	TRBJ1-3	TGTGCCACCAGCCGGGACTTTAGCTCTGGAAACACCATATATTTT	CATSRDFSSGNTIYF
TRBD1	TRBV2	-	TRBJ1-5	TGTGCCAGCAGTGAAGAGGGGACAGGGCTTCAGCCCCAGCATTTT	CASSEEGTGLQPQHF
-	TRBV29-1	few	TRBJ2-7	TGCAGCGTTGAAGGCTTTGGGAACAGCTACGAGCAGTACTTC	CSVEGFGNSYEQYF
TRBD1	TRBV27	-	TRBJ1-1	TGTGCCAGCAGCCGGGACAGCAACACTGAAGCTTTCTTT	CASSRDSNTEAFF
TRBD2	TRBV20-1	-	TRBJ2-1	TGCAGTGTCCAGTCTGGGACTAGCAGCTCCTACAATGAGCAGTTCTTC	CSVQSGTSSSYNEQFF